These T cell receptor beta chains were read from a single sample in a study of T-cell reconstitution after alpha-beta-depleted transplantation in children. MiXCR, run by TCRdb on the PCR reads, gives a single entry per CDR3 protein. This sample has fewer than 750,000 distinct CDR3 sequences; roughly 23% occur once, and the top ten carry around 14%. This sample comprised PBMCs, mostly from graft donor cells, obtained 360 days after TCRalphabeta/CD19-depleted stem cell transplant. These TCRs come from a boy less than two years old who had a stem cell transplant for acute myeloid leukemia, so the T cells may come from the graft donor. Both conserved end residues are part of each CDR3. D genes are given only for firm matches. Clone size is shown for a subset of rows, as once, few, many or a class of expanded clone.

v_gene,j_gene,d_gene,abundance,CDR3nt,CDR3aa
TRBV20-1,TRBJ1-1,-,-,TGCAGTGCGACAGGCTGGAAATTGAACACTGAAGCTTTCTTT,CSATGWKLNTEAFF
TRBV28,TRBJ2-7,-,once,TGTGCCAGCAGTTTAAGAGGGGGGCTAAAATACGAGCAGTACTTC,CASSLRGGLKYEQYF
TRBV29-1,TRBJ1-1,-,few,TGCAGCGTTCGGGTTACGACCACTGAAGCTTTCTTT,CSVRVTTTEAFF
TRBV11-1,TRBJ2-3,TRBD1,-,TGTGCCAGCAGCACCGGGACAGCATCCAAGGATACGCAGTATTTT,CASSTGTASKDTQYF
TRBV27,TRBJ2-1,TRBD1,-,TGTGCCAGCAGTTTTGAGACAGGGGGAAGGGATGAGCAGTTCTTC,CASSFETGGRDEQFF
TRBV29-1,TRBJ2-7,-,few,TGCAGCGTTGAAAGGGGGGGTGGAGGGTCCTACGAGCAGTACTTC,CSVERGGGGSYEQYF
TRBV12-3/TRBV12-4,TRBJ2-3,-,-,TGTGCCAGCAGTTGGGGTACGCAGTATTTT,CASSWGTQYF
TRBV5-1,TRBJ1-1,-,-,TGCGCCAGCAGCTTGGGGCGGGGGTTCAACACTGAAGCTTTCTTT,CASSLGRGFNTEAFF
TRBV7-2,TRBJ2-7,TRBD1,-,TGTGCCAGCAGTTTAGGGGGCACAGCCTCCTACGAGCAGTACTTC,CASSLGGTASYEQYF
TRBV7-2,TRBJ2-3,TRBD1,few,TGTGCCAGCAGCTTAGCAGCGACAGGGGGCCCAGATACGCAGTATTTT,CASSLAATGGPDTQYF
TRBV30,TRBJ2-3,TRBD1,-,TGTGCCTGGAGTGTCGGGGGACAGGGGGCAACAGATACGCAGTATTTT,CAWSVGGQGATDTQYF
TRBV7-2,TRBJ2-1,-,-,TGTGCCAGCAGCTTAGCGAAACTAGCTTGGAATGAGCAGTTCTTC,CASSLAKLAWNEQFF
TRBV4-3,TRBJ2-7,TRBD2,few,TGCGCCAGCAGCCAAGTAGCGGGGACTAGCGGGGGTAACGAGCAGTACTTC,CASSQVAGTSGGNEQYF
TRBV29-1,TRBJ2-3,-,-,TGCAGCGTTGCGCGGGTTTCGGAAGATACGCAGTATTTT,CSVARVSEDTQYF
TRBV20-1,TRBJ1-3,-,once,TGCAGTGCTAGTCCGACAGCCGGTATCTCTGGAAACACCATATATTTT,CSASPTAGISGNTIYF
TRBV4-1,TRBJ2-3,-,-,TGCGCCAGCAGCCAAGAGGGACCCCGAAGGGATACGCAGTATTTT,CASSQEGPRRDTQYF
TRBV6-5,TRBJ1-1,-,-,TGTGCCAGCAGTTACTCGGGCGGGGTTAGGTACACTGAAGCTTTCTTT,CASSYSGGVRYTEAFF